These T cell receptor beta chains were read from a single sample in a study of persistence of HIV-infected CD4 T cells. Their antigen targets remain unknown. Method: immunoSEQ multiplex PCR; TCRdb's copy keeps in-frame clones and lacks some. The repertoire holds some 50,000 clones, with around 89% as singletons. Source: CD4+ T cells sorted from PBMCs after roughly 18-hour stimulation, taken from a patient who received antiretroviral therapy. The receptors here all came from an adult woman with HIV who was CMV-seropositive. Both conserved end residues are part of each CDR3. D genes are given only for firm matches. The size field is filled for only some rows; it gives once, few, many or a size class.

V	J	size	D	length	CDR3	DNA
TRBV9	TRBJ1-2	-	-	14	CASSGAVGNYGYTF	TGTGCCAGCAGCGGTGCCGTGGGTAACTATGGCTACACCTTC
TRBV25-1	TRBJ1-2	-	TRBD1	17	CASSELDLRGPSYGYTF	TGTGCCAGCAGTGAATTGGACCTCAGGGGGCCCTCATATGGCTACACCTTC
TRBV25-1	TRBJ1-4	once	TRBD1	17	CASSEWDSVATNEKLFF	TGTGCCAGCAGTGAATGGGACAGCGTTGCAACTAATGAAAAACTGTTTTTT
TRBV5-1	TRBJ1-3	-	-	15	CASSLGGPSGNTIYF	TGCGCCAGCAGCTTGGGGGGGCCCTCTGGAAACACCATATATTTT
TRBV24-1	TRBJ2-5	-	-	19	CATSDLPPGGRGKGETQYF	TGTGCCACCAGTGATTTGCCCCCCGGGGGCAGGGGCAAGGGGGAGACCCAGTACTTC
TRBV5-4	TRBJ1-3	-	-	15	CASSEEGTSGNTIYF	TGTGCCAGCAGCGAGGAAGGGACCTCTGGAAACACCATATATTTT
TRBV18	TRBJ2-5	-	TRBD1	15	CASSPQGQGRETQYF	TGTGCCAGCTCACCACAGGGACAGGGCAGAGAGACCCAGTACTTC
TRBV19	TRBJ1-2	-	-	13	CASSIGQSGGYTF	TGTGCCAGTAGTATTGGGCAGTCTGGGGGCTACACCTTC
TRBV6-5	TRBJ2-7	once	TRBD1	12	CASSSQGSEQYF	TGTGCCAGCAGTTCACAGGGGAGCGAGCAGTACTTC
TRBV25-1	TRBJ1-2	-	TRBD1	16	CASSDPRTGGVYGYTF	TGTGCCAGCAGTGATCCCCGGACAGGGGGCGTATATGGCTACACCTTC
TRBV4-3	TRBJ2-3	-	-	16	CASSQDFVGSTDTQYF	TGCGCCAGCAGCCAAGATTTCGTGGGGAGCACAGATACGCAGTATTTT
TRBV30	TRBJ1-3	-	-	14	CAWDRTSSGNTIYF	TGTGCCTGGGACAGGACGAGCTCTGGAAACACCATATATTTT
TRBV7-9	TRBJ1-1	once	-	13	CASSLIQRSEAFF	TGTGCCAGCAGCTTAATCCAGCGCTCTGAAGCTTTCTTT
TRBV6-5	TRBJ1-5	few	-	12	CASSPVYAAQHF	TGTGCCAGCAGCCCCGTTTATGCAGCCCAGCATTTT
TRBV6-5	TRBJ2-1	-	-	14	CASSYSTGRHEQFF	TGTGCCAGCAGTTACTCGACAGGGAGGCATGAGCAGTTCTTC